Below, one T cell receptor beta chain is given with its context. Clones were sequenced by immunoSEQ multiplex PCR, and TCRdb holds only the in-frame ones, with some missing. The sample holds 130,000 to 150,000 clones, about 90% seen once. The record originates from a study of T cell responses to AZD1222 COVID-19 vaccine. The CDR3 runs 14 residues. Losses at the gene ends were 3 bases for V and 7 bases for J; bases not matched to a gene: 6. Germline CDR1 ENHRY, CDR2 SYGVKD. V usage is TRBV10-3 and J usage is TRBJ1-5, with 7 bases lining up with TRBD1. The source was peripheral blood, collected on day 0 of AZD1222 vaccination. This TCR was recovered from an adult in good health. Written as DNA, the CDR3 is TGTGCCATCAGTGACAGAAACAGGGGCCAGCCCCAGCATTTT. It encodes CAISDRNRGQPQHF.